The 26 T cell receptor beta chains below come from one sample, sequenced in a study of blood T cell repertoires in COVID-19. Clones were sequenced by immunoSEQ multiplex PCR, and TCRdb holds only the in-frame ones, with some missing. The sample holds 25,000 to 30,000 clones, 81% seen once. The sample consisted of peripheral blood. These TCRs come from a woman in her sixties or seventies with acute or convalescent COVID-19.

This clone was counted between two and nine times. This chain links TRBV9 with TRBJ1-1, with no clear D. Trimming took 0 bases from V and 2 from J, leaving 5 bases between them. Germline loops: CDR1 SGDLS, CDR2 YYNGEE. CDR3 length equals 13 residues. CDR3 sequence (DNA): TGTGCCAGCAGCGTAGCAATTAACACTGAAGCTTTCTTT. Its protein is CASSVAINTEAFF.

The chain couples TRBV6-1 to TRBJ2-5; 8 nucleotides match TRBD1. The V gene end was trimmed by 3 bases and the J gene end by 3 bases; junction bases not matched to a gene: 3. CDR3 length: 14 residues. Germline CDR1 and CDR2: MNHNS and SASEGT. The CDR3 region is CASSDQDREETQYF. Written as DNA, the CDR3 is TGTGCCAGCAGTGACCAGGACAGGGAAGAGACCCAGTACTTC.

In the case of this clone: Other DNA sequences in this sample translate to the same CDR3. The J gene is TRBJ1-2, the V gene TRBV6-6; 7 nucleotides line up with TRBD1. Germline V CDR1 and CDR2: MNHNY, SVGAGI (reference sequence). This CDR3 comprises 14 residues. With 4 bases clipped from V and 2 bases from J, the junction kept 4 bases outside the gene matches. CDR3 residues: CASSSGTANYGYTF. DNA for the CDR3: TGTGCCAGCAGTTCCGGGACAGCCAACTATGGCTACACCTTC.

The chain recombines TRBV6-2 or TRBV6-3 with TRBJ2-7; D is perhaps TRBD1 (5 bases). The length of the CDR3 is 16 residues. V lost 6 bases, J lost 2 bases, and 20 bases lay in between. Germline V gives CDR1 MNHEY, CDR2 SVGEGT. CDR3 nucleotide sequence: TGTGCCAGCAGCCCTGGTTGGGCAGGGATCACCTACGAGCAGTACTTC. Its protein product is CASSPGWAGITYEQYF.

The chain joins TRBV2 to TRBJ1-2; 7 positions agree with TRBD1. With V trimmed by 11 bases and J by 0 bases, 9 bases remained unmatched. This CDR3 spans 14 amino acids. Germline CDR1 reads SNHLY; CDR2 reads FYNNEI. The CDR3 DNA reads TGTGCCTCCTGGGGACAGCAGACTAACTATGGCTACACCTTC. Its protein product is CASWGQQTNYGYTF.

The chain carries TRBV18 and TRBJ1-5, with D maybe TRBD1 (6 bases). This CDR3 has 13 residues. From germline, CDR1 is KGHSH and CDR2 LQKENI. V was clipped by 3 bases and J by 5 bases, with 8 bases between them. CDR3 residues: CASSPNRDQPQHF. The CDR3 nucleotides are TGTGCCAGCTCACCGAACAGGGATCAGCCCCAGCATTTT.

This rearrangement joins TRBV29-1 to TRBJ2-5; a possible D gene is TRBD2 (5 bases). Germline V gene sequence: CDR1 SQVTM, CDR2 ANQGSEA. V was pared by 0 bases and J by 5 bases, with 7 bases between. CDR3 length: 12 amino acids. The CDR3 sequence is CSVEDPGETQYF. CDR3 bases: TGCAGCGTTGAAGATCCGGGGGAGACCCAGTACTTC.

This rearrangement joins TRBV5-1 to TRBJ1-1; D uncertain. The V gene's germline CDR1 is SGHRS and CDR2 YFSETQ. V was trimmed by 7 bases and J by 5 bases, leaving 18 bases between them. The CDR3 runs to 14 residues. The CDR3 reads CASAPNSRGTEAFF. Here the CDR3 DNA reads TGCGCCAGCGCCCCCAATAGTAGAGGGACTGAAGCTTTCTTT. The full variable domain, with the rest looked up from reference TRBV5-1 and TRBJ1-1, is KAGVTQTPRYLIKTRGQQVTLSCSPISGHRSVSWYQQTPGQGLQFLFEYFSETQRNKGNFPGRFSGRQFSNSRSEMNVSTLELGDSALYLCASAPNSRGTEAFFGQGTRLTVV.

This clone came up a few times. The chain uses TRBV30 and TRBJ1-1; a possible D gene is TRBD1 (5 bases). Germline CDR1 reads GTSNPN; CDR2 reads SVGIG (reference sequence). The CDR3 runs to 13 residues. V dropped 0 bases and J dropped 2 bases, with 7 bases sitting between them. The CDR3 nucleotides read TGTGCCTGGAGTGTAGGGGATAACACTGAAGCTTTCTTT. Amino acid sequence: CAWSVGDNTEAFF.

V is TRBV7-2 and J is TRBJ1-2; 8 bases match TRBD1. This CDR3 is 15 amino acids long. V lost 2 bases to trimming and J lost 8 bases; unmatched junction nucleotides: 10. Germline CDR1 and CDR2: SGHTA and FQGNSA. This CDR3 reads CASSLTVGQGRGYTF. DNA of the CDR3: TGTGCCAGCAGCTTAACTGTAGGACAGGGCCGGGGCTACACCTTC.

The chain carries TRBV5-6 and TRBJ2-4, with 8 positions matching TRBD1. Germline lookup yields CDR1 SGHDT and CDR2 YYEEEE. V trimming: 5 bases; J trimming: 2 bases; junction bases outside the gene matches: 3. The CDR3 loop spans 14 amino acids. DNA for the CDR3: TGTGCCAGCAGTCGACAGGGGTCCAAAAACATTCAGTACTTC. Translating it yields CASSRQGSKNIQYF.

The V gene is TRBV28, the J gene TRBJ1-2; TRBD1 agrees at 8 bases. The V and J ends lost 4 bases and 4 bases, in that order; junction bases with no gene match: 11. The CDR3 has 16 amino acids. Germline V CDR1 and CDR2: MDHEN, SYDVKM. The CDR3 sequence is CASSSGTGGLSYGYTF. The CDR3 DNA is TGTGCCAGCAGTTCCGGAACAGGGGGGCTGAGCTATGGCTACACCTTC.

The chain is built from TRBV18 and TRBJ1-1; a weak D match, TRBD1 (5 bases). This CDR3 contains 13 residues. The V and J ends lost 6 bases and 3 bases respectively, with 11 bases between them. CDR1 and CDR2 from the germline V gene are KGHSH and LQKENI. CDR3: CASSLGGDTEAFF. In DNA form, the CDR3 reads TGTGCCAGCTCCCTTGGGGGGGACACTGAAGCTTTCTTT.

The gene calls are TRBV24-1 and TRBJ2-7, with 9 bases matching TRBD1. CDR3 length: 15 residues. The junction had 10 bases not matched to a gene; V was cut back by 4 bases and J by 7 bases. Germline V gives CDR1 KGHDR, CDR2 SFDVKD. The CDR3 DNA follows: TGTGCCACCAGTGACCCGGGACAGGGTGGCTTGGAGCAGTACTTC. Its protein is CATSDPGQGGLEQYF.

J is TRBJ1-5 and V is TRBV10-3; possible D gene TRBD1, 6 bases. The germline V and J ends were trimmed by 6 bases and 0 bases, with 12 bases remaining between them. The germline V gene encodes CDR1 ENHRY and CDR2 SYGVKD. The length of the CDR3 is 15 residues. CDR3 bases: TGTGCCATCAGGAAGGACAGCGATAGCAATCAGCCCCAGCATTTT. Translating it yields CAIRKDSDSNQPQHF.

This clone is a singleton in its sample. CDR3 region: CASTPRAVRGATGELFF. The CDR3 region has the DNA TGTGCCAGCACCCCGAGGGCGGTCAGGGGCGCCACCGGGGAGCTGTTTTTT. V and J are TRBV27 and TRBJ2-2; maybe TRBD1 (6 bases). This CDR3 region has 17 residues. V lost 7 bases, J lost 4 bases, and 22 bases lay in between. Germline V CDR1 and CDR2: MNHEY, SMNVEV (reference sequence).

The rearrangement uses TRBV7-9 and TRBJ1-5; D not resolved. CDR1 and CDR2 (germline): SEHNR, FQNEAQ (reference sequence). Trimming took off 3 bases at V and 3 bases at J, with 3 bases between the two ends. The CDR3 has 12 residues. The CDR3 DNA is TGTGCCAGCAGCTTGTACAATCAGCCCCAGCATTTT. Its translation: CASSLYNQPQHF.

The chain carries TRBV5-1 and TRBJ2-2; D perhaps matches TRBD1 (5 bases). The CDR3 contains 14 residues. V was shortened by 0 bases and J by 5 bases, with 8 bases between the two germline ends. Germline assignment: CDR1 SGHRS and CDR2 YFSETQ. CDR3 sequence reads: CASSLVPGTGELFF. The CDR3 nucleotides are TGCGCCAGCAGCTTGGTTCCAGGGACCGGGGAGCTGTTTTTT.

The V and J genes are TRBV5-1 and TRBJ1-1; weak D call: TRBD1 (6 bases). With 0 bases removed from V and 9 bases from J, the gap between germline ends came to 15 bases. The CDR3 has 14 residues. Germline-derived CDR1 and CDR2 are SGHRS and YFSETQ. The CDR3 bases are TGCGCCAGCAGCTTGGAGACAGGTACTAAGCAAGCTTTCTTT. As protein: CASSLETGTKQAFF.

The V and J genes are TRBV2 and TRBJ1-2; 9 nucleotides agree with TRBD1. The CDR3 consists of 16 residues. Germline V lookup: CDR1 SNHLY, CDR2 FYNNEI. With 0 bases clipped from V and 8 bases from J, the junction kept 10 bases outside the gene matches. CDR3 amino acids: CASSEAHGTGPVGYTF. The CDR3, as DNA: TGTGCCAGCAGTGAAGCGCATGGGACAGGGCCGGTGGGCTACACCTTC.

This clone occurred a few times. The rearrangement links TRBV2 to TRBJ2-3; no definite D call. V lost 7 bases and J 0 bases, leaving 5 bases between the germline ends. This CDR3 comprises 12 residues. Germline loops: CDR1 SNHLY, CDR2 FYNNEI. The CDR3 spells CASTRSTDTQYF. CDR3 sequence (DNA): TGTGCCAGCACCCGGAGCACAGATACGCAGTATTTT.

The chain links TRBV27 to TRBJ2-7; 7 bases line up with TRBD2. The CDR3 runs to 17 residues. From germline, CDR1 is MNHEY and CDR2 SMNVEV (reference sequence). The V gene end was trimmed by 7 bases and the J gene end by 1 base; junction bases not matched to a gene: 16. CDR3: CASNRRLLADSSYEQYF. CDR3 in DNA: TGTGCCAGCAATCGCCGCCTCCTAGCGGATTCTTCCTACGAGCAGTACTTC.

The rearrangement links TRBV29-1 to TRBJ1-2; D gene unclear. The germline V gene has CDR1 SQVTM and CDR2 ANQGSEA. CDR3 length: 10 residues. V was cut by 6 bases and J by 11 bases, with 13 bases left in between. CDR3 in amino acids: CSVGDSRYTF. CDR3 nucleotides: TGCAGCGTCGGGGATTCGCGTTACACCTTC.

The chain couples TRBV3-1 (or the pseudogene TRBV3-2) to TRBJ1-1; D ambiguous. CDR1 is LGHDT and CDR2 is YNNKEL in the germline V gene (reference sequence). The CDR3 length is 16 residues. The V end lost 1 base, the J end lost 0 bases, and 12 bases lay between the germline ends. The CDR3 DNA sequence: TGTGCCAGCAGCCAAGTCTCGGATGACATGAACACTGAAGCTTTCTTT. Translating gives CASSQVSDDMNTEAFF.

J is TRBJ2-1 and V is TRBV18; D ambiguous. V was shortened by 2 bases and J by 5 bases, with 7 bases between the two germline ends. This CDR3 region has 13 residues. Germline CDR1 is KGHSH and CDR2 is LQKENI. The CDR3 DNA sequence: TGTGCCAGCTCACCATCCCTAGACAATGAGCAGTTCTTC. Its translation is CASSPSLDNEQFF.

This sequence joins TRBV5-1 and TRBJ2-3; 11 nucleotides line up with TRBD2. The CDR3 is 15 residues long. V gave up 3 bases and J gave up 6 bases; unmatched junction bases: 6. Germline V gene lookup returns CDR1 SGHRS and CDR2 YFSETQ. Here the CDR3 reads CASSYRLAGSDTQYF. The CDR3 DNA is TGCGCCAGCAGCTACAGACTAGCGGGGAGCGATACGCAGTATTTT.